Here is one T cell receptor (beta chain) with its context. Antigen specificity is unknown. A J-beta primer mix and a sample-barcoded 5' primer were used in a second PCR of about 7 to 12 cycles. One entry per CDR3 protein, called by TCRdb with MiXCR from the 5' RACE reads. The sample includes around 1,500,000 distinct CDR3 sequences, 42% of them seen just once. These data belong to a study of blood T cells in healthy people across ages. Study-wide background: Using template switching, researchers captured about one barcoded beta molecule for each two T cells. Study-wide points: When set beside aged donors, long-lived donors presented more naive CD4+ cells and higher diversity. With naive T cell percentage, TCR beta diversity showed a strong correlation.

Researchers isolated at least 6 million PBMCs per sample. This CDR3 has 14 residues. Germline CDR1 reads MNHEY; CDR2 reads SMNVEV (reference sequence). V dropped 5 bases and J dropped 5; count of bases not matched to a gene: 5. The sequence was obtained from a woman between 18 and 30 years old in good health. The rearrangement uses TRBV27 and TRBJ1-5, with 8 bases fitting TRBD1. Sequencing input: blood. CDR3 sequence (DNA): TGTGCCAGCAGTGTCGGGACAGGCCATCAGCCCCAGCATTTT. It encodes CASSVGTGHQPQHF.